This T cell receptor (beta chain) is drawn from a study of glioma-infiltrating T cells after dendritic cell vaccination. Study in general: At biweekly intervals, patients got three intradermal dendritic cell vaccine injections.

Trimming took off 4 bases at V and 5 bases at J, with 15 bases between the two ends. Germline CDR1 is SGHRS and CDR2 is YFSETQ. The CDR3 covers 14 residues. Regarding time point: after dendritic cell vaccination, including at tumor progression/relapse. All glioblastoma patients lacked an isocitrate dehydrogenase mutation. The method was immunoSEQ multiplex PCR; TCRdb's version includes in-frame clones alone and lacks a portion of them. In the table there are roughly 100,000 clones, 90% of which are singletons. The chain links TRBV5-1 to TRBJ1-1; D is perhaps TRBD1 (6 bases). The material was blood, obtained after dendritic cell vaccination. This TCR was sampled from a human donor with glioblastoma. The CDR3 DNA is TGCGCCAGCAGCGAGCAGGCTACAGGGACTGAAGCTTTCTTT. As protein: CASSEQATGTEAFF.